These T cell receptor beta chains were read from a single sample in a study of Ad26.COV2.S vaccination and SARS-CoV-2 variants. Produced via immunoSEQ multiplex PCR; TCRdb's table is partial and in-frame only. The data contain hundreds of thousands of clones, 70% to 90% of them singletons. Sample: peripheral blood, taken in a trial of Ad26.COV2.S vaccine versus placebo. These receptors were obtained from a person between 18 and 60 years old who received the Ad26.COV2.S COVID-19 vaccine or a placebo. CDR3s leave out the opening cysteine and the closing phenylalanine or tryptophan.

CDR3 length: 14; V gene: TRBV6-1; J gene: TRBJ2-2; CDR3 protein: ASSEGRGGLTGELF
CDR3 length: 11; V gene: TRBV7-2; J gene: TRBJ1-2; CDR3 protein: ASRPTGVYGYT
CDR3 length: 13; V gene: TRBV6-5; J gene: TRBJ2-7; CDR3 protein: ASSYRRTGSYEQY
CDR3 length: 12; V gene: TRBV3-1/TRBV3-2; J gene: TRBJ1-3; CDR3 protein: ASSQTASRNTIY
CDR3 length: 14; V gene: TRBV19; J gene: TRBJ2-7; CDR3 protein: ASSTRTGTRTYEQY
CDR3 length: 15; V gene: TRBV9; J gene: TRBJ2-3; CDR3 protein: ASSARGGGTSTDTQY
CDR3 length: 12; V gene: TRBV3-1/TRBV3-2; J gene: TRBJ2-3; CDR3 protein: ASSQFAATDTQY
CDR3 length: 12; V gene: TRBV5-6; J gene: TRBJ1-1; CDR3 protein: ASSLVSSNTEAF
CDR3 length: 14; V gene: TRBV14; J gene: TRBJ2-7; CDR3 protein: ASSQDLGLSSYEQY
CDR3 length: 19; V gene: TRBV19; J gene: TRBJ2-4; CDR3 protein: ASSSSPGTSGSKVAKNIQY
CDR3 length: 11; V gene: TRBV24-1; J gene: TRBJ2-5; CDR3 protein: ATSRTGRETQY
CDR3 length: 15; V gene: TRBV3-1/TRBV3-2; J gene: TRBJ1-1; CDR3 protein: ASSQDHRGLRNTEAF
CDR3 length: 13; V gene: TRBV15; J gene: TRBJ1-2; CDR3 protein: ATSRVNRAPYGYT
CDR3 length: 12; V gene: TRBV5-6; J gene: TRBJ1-3; CDR3 protein: ASSLREAGNTIY
CDR3 length: 14; V gene: TRBV5-4; J gene: TRBJ2-3; CDR3 protein: ASSLKLAGGTDTQY
CDR3 length: 11; V gene: TRBV6-2/TRBV6-3; J gene: TRBJ1-1; CDR3 protein: ASSPFLGLWAF
CDR3 length: 12; V gene: TRBV2; J gene: TRBJ2-7; CDR3 protein: ARAASGSLYEQY
CDR3 length: 15; V gene: TRBV30; J gene: TRBJ2-3; CDR3 protein: AWSAGWGASSTDTQY
CDR3 length: 15; V gene: TRBV11-2; J gene: TRBJ2-7; CDR3 protein: ASSLDRGQGYSYEQY
CDR3 length: 13; V gene: TRBV9; J gene: TRBJ2-2; CDR3 protein: ASSDRSANTGELF
CDR3 length: 13; V gene: TRBV5-1; J gene: TRBJ2-5; CDR3 protein: ASSLGSQVGETQY
CDR3 length: 15; V gene: TRBV11-3; J gene: TRBJ2-2; CDR3 protein: ASSLGLGDFFTGELF
CDR3 length: 14; V gene: TRBV4-3; J gene: TRBJ2-5; CDR3 protein: ASSRAGLAGEETQY
CDR3 length: 11; V gene: TRBV11-2; J gene: TRBJ2-7; CDR3 protein: ASSFPTSYEQY
CDR3 length: 15; V gene: TRBV5-4; J gene: TRBJ1-2; CDR3 protein: ASSFAPTGPAGVGYT